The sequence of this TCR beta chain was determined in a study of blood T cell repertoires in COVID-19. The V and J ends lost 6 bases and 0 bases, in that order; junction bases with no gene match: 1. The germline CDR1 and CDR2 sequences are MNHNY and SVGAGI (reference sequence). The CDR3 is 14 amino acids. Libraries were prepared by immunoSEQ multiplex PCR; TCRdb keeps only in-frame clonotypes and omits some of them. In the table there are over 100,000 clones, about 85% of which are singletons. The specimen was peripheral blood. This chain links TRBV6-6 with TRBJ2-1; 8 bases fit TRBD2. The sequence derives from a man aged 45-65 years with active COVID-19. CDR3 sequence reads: CASRAGGSYNEQFF. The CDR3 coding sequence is TGTGCCAGCAGGGCGGGGGGCTCCTACAATGAGCAGTTCTTC.